One and the same sample provided the 5 T cell receptor beta chains below, sequenced in a study of T cell responses to AZD1222 COVID-19 vaccine. Using immunoSEQ multiplex PCR, the repertoire was profiled, and TCRdb retains in-frame clones only, with some absent. The repertoire holds about 140,000 clones, with 88% as singletons. Material: peripheral blood, obtained 28 days after the second AZD1222 dose. The receptors shown here come from an adult who received the AZD1222 COVID-19 vaccine.

V gene TRBV2 combines with J gene TRBJ2-2; no reliable D call. This CDR3 contains 12 residues. CDR1 and CDR2 (germline): SNHLY, FYNNEI. Trimming removed 8 bases at V and 4 bases at J, with 8 bases between. The CDR3 loop reads CASGWGTGELFF. In DNA form, the CDR3 reads TGTGCCAGCGGGTGGGGCACCGGGGAGCTGTTTTTT.

A single count supports this clone. The chain is built from TRBV7-9 and TRBJ2-2, with TRBD2 identical over 8 bases. The length of the CDR3 is 16 residues. V was pared by 5 bases and J by 0 bases, with 5 bases of the junction left unmatched. Germline V CDR1 and CDR2: SEHNR, FQNEAQ (reference sequence). The CDR3 coding sequence is TGTGCCAGCAGCCGGGGGGGCTTCACGAACACCGGGGAGCTGTTTTTT. It codes for CASSRGGFTNTGELFF. Based on the CDR3 plus reference TRBV7-9 and TRBJ2-2, the full variable domain is DTGVSQNPRHKITKRGQNVTFRCDPISEHNRLYWYRQTLGQGPEFLTYFQNEAQLEKSRLLSDRFSAERPKGSFSTLEIQRTEQGDSAMYLCASSRGGFTNTGELFFGEGSRLTVL.

This chain uses TRBV7-3 with TRBJ2-1; D is possibly TRBD1 or TRBD2 (5 bases each). Per the germline V gene, CDR1 is SGHTA and CDR2 is FQGTGA. V gave up 0 bases and J gave up 10 bases, with 16 bases separating them. The length of the CDR3 is 15 residues. The DNA for the CDR3 is TGTGCCAGCAGCTTAACAGGGGAGTTTACGGGGGAGCAGTTCTTC. Translation: CASSLTGEFTGEQFF. Variable domain in full (rest from reference TRBV7-3 and TRBJ2-1): GAGVSQTPSNKVTEKGKYVELRCDPISGHTALYWYRQSLGQGPEFLIYFQGTGAADDSGLPNDRFFAVRPEGSVSTLKIQRTERGDSAVYLCASSLTGEFTGEQFFGPGTRLTVL.

The chain employs TRBV28 and TRBJ1-4; tentative D call: TRBD1 (5 bases). V lost 4 bases and J lost 12, with 18 bases in between. Germline loops: CDR1 MDHEN, CDR2 SYDVKM. This CDR3 is built from 14 residues. CDR3 in amino acids: CASSSSPAGQELFF. CDR3 DNA sequence: TGTGCCAGCAGTTCATCGCCGGCGGGGCAGGAACTGTTTTTT.

The chain carries TRBV6-2 or TRBV6-3 and TRBJ1-4; a possible D gene is TRBD1 (6 bases). The length of the CDR3 is 14 residues. Germline CDR1 is MNHEY and CDR2 is SVGEGT. The V end lost 6 bases, the J end lost 4 bases, and 12 bases lay between the germline ends. The chain's CDR3 is CASSEDSLNEKLFF. CDR3 nucleotide sequence: TGTGCCAGCAGCGAGGACAGCCTTAATGAAAAACTGTTTTTT.